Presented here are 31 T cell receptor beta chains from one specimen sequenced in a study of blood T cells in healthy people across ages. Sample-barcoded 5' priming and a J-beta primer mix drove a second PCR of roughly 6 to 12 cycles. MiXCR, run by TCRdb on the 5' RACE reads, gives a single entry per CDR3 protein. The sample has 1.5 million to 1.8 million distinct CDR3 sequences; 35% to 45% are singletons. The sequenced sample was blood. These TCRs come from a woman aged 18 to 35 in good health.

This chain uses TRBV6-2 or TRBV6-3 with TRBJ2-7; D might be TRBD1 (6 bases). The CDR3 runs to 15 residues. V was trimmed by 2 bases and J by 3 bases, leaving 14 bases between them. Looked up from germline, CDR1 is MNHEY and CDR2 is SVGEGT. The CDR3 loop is CASSYVRQAHYEQYF. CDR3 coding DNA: TGTGCCAGCAGTTACGTTCGACAGGCCCACTACGAGCAGTACTTC.

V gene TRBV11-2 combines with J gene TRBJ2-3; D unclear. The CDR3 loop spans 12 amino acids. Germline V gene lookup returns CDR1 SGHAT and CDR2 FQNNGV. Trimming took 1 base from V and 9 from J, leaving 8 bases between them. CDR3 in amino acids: CASSLVQDTQYF. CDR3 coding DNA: TGTGCCAGCAGCTTAGTCCAGGACACGCAGTATTTT.

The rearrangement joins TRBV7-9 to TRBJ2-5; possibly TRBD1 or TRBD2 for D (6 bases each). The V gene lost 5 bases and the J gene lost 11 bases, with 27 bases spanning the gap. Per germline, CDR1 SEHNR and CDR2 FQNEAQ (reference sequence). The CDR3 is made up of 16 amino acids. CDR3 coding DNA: TGTGCCAGCAGCCCCTTGGGGGGCCTACTTTACAATGAGCAGTACTTC. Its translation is CASSPLGGLLYNEQYF.

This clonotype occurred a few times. CDR3 sequence: CASSQPSRGAEYNEQFF. The DNA for the CDR3 is TGCGCCAGCAGCCAACCATCCCGGGGAGCGGAGTACAATGAGCAGTTCTTC. The J gene is TRBJ2-1, the V gene TRBV4-1, with TRBD2 as a possible D gene (5 bases). The CDR3 totals 17 residues. Germline CDR1 MGHRA, CDR2 YSYEKL. Between the trimmed V and J ends, which lost 2 bases and 4 bases, there was a span of 18 bases.

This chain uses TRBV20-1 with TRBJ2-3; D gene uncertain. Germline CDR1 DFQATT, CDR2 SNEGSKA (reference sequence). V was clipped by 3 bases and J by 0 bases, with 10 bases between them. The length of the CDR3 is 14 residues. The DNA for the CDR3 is TGCAGTGCTAGTGATCCATACAGCACAGATACGCAGTATTTT. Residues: CSASDPYSTDTQYF.

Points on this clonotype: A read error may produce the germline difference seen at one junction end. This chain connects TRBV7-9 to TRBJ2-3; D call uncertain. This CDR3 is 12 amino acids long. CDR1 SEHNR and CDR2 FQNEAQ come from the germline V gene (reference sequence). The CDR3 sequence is CAGSSGTDTQYF. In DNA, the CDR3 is TGTGCCGGCAGCTCTGGAACAGATACGCAGTATTTT.

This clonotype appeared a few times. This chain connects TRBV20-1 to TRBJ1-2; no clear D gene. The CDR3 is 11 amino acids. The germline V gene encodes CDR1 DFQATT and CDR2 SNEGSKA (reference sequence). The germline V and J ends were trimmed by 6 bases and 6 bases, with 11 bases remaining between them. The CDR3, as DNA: TGCAGTGCCCCCCCCGAGGATGGCTACACCTTC. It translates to CSAPPEDGYTF.

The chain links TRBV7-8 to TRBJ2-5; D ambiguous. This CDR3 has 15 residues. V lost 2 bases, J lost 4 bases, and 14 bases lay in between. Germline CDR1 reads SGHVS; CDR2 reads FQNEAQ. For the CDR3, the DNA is TGTGCCAGCAGCTTACGACATACTACGGGAGAGACCCAGTACTTC. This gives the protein CASSLRHTTGETQYF.

The CDR3 sequence: CSALGHLRDTGELFF. The CDR3 DNA is TGCAGTGCTCTCGGACACCTGAGGGACACCGGGGAGCTGTTTTTT. V and J are TRBV20-1 and TRBJ2-2; D may be TRBD1 or TRBD2 (5 bases each). Trimming left V 5 bases short and J 3 bases short, with 16 bases between. CDR1 and CDR2 (germline): DFQATT, SNEGSKA (reference sequence). This CDR3 has 15 amino acids.

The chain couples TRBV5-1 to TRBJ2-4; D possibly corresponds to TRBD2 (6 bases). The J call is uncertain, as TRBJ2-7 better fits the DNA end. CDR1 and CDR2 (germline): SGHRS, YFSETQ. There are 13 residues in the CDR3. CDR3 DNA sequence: TGCGCCAGCAGCAGCGGGCCGAGGAACGAGCAGTACTTC. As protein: CASSSGPRNEQYF.

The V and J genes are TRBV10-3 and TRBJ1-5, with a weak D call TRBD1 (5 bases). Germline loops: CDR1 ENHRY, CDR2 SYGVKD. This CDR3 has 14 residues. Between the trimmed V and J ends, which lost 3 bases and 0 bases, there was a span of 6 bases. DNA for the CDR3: TGTGCCATCAGTGATCAGGGTAGCAATCAGCCCCAGCATTTT. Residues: CAISDQGSNQPQHF.

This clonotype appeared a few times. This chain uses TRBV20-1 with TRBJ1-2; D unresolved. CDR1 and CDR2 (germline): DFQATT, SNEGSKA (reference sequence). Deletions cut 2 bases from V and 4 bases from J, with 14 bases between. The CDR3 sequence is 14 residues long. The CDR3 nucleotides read TGCAGTGCTAGACCGCGGACGCAGAGCTATGGCTACACCTTC. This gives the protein CSARPRTQSYGYTF.

CDR3 amino acids: CASGHRDRATNEKLFF. The CDR3 bases are TGTGCCAGCGGACATCGGGACAGGGCAACTAATGAAAAACTGTTTTTT. The genes are TRBV21-1 and TRBJ1-4; TRBD1 is the table's D call and was not checked against the DNA. TRBV21-1 is a listed pseudogene. The CDR3 extends over 16 amino acids.

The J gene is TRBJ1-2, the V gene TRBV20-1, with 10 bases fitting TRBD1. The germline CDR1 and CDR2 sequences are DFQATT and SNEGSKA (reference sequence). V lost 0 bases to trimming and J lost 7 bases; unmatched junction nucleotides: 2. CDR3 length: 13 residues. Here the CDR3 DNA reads TGCAGTGCTAGAGACCGGGACAGGGGTGGCTACACCTTC. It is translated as CSARDRDRGGYTF.

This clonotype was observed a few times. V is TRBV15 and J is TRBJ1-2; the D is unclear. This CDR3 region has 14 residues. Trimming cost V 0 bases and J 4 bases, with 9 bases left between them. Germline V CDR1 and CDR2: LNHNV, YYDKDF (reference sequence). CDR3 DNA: TGTGCCACCAGCAGAGATCCGGGCACCTATGGCTACACCTTC. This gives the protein CATSRDPGTYGYTF.

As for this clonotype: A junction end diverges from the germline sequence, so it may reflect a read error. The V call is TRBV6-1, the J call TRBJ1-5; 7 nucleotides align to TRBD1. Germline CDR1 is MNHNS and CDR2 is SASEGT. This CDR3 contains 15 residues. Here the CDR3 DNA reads TGTGCCAGCAGGGAAGACAGGGTCCTGTCTCAGCCCCAGCATTTT. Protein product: CASREDRVLSQPQHF.

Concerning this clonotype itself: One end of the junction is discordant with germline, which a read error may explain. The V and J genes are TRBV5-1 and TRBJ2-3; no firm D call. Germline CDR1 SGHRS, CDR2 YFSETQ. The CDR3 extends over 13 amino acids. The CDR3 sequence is CASSLASTDTRYF. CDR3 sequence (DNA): TGCGCCAGCAGCTTGGCAAGCACAGATACGCGGTATTTT.

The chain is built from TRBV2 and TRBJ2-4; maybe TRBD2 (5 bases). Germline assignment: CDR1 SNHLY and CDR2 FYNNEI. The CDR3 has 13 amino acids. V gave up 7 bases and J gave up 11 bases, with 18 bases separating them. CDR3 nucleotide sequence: TGTGCCAGCAACCTAAACGGACTCACCGTTCAGTACTTC. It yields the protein CASNLNGLTVQYF.

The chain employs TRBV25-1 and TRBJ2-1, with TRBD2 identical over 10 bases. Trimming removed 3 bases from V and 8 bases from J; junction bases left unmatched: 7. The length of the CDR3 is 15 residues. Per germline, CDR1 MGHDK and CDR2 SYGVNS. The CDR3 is CASSEALAGVDEQFF. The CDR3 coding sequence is TGTGCCAGCAGTGAGGCCCTAGCGGGGGTGGATGAGCAGTTCTTC. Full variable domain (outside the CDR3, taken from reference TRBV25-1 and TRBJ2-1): EADIYQTPRYLVIGTGKKITLECSQTMGHDKMYWYQQDPGMELHLIHYSYGVNSTEKGDLSSESTVSRIRTEHFPLTLESARPSHTSQYLCASSEALAGVDEQFFGPGTRLTVL.

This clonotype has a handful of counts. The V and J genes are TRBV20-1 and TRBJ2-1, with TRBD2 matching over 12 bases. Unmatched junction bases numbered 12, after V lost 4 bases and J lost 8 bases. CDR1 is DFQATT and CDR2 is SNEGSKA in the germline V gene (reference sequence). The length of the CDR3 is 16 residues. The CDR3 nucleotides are TGCAGTGCTACTCCTAGCGGGAGGGCCCAAGACTATGAGCAGTTCTTC. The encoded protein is CSATPSGRAQDYEQFF.

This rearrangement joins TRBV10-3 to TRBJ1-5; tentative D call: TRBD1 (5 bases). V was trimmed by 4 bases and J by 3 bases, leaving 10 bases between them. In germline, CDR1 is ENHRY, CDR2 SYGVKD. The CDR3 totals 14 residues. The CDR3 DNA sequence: TGTGCCATCAGTGTCGCAGGGAACAATCAGCCCCAGCATTTT. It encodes CAISVAGNNQPQHF.

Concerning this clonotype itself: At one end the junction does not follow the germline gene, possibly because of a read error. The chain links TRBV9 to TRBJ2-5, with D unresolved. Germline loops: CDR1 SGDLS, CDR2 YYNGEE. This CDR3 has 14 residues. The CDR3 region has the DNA TGTGCCAGCGGCGTAGACCGGACCCAAGAGACCCAGTACTTC. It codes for CASGVDRTQETQYF.

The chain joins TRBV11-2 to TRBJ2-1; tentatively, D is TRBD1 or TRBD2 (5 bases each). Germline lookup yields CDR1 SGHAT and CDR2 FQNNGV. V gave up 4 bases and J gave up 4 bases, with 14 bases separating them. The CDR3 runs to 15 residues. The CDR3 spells CASSSLQGGYNEQFF. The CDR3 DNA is TGTGCCAGCAGCTCACTCCAGGGCGGGTACAATGAGCAGTTCTTC.

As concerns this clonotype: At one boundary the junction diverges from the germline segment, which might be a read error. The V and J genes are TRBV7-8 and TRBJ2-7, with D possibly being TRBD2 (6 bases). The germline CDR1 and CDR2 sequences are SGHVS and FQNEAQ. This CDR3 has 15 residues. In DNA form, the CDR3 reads TGTACCAGCAGCTTAGAAAGGGCGGGATATTACGAGCAGTACTTC. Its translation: CTSSLERAGYYEQYF.

The CDR3 is CASSFREQFEPQHF. In DNA form, the CDR3 reads TGTGCCAGCAGTTTTCGAGAGCAATTTGAGCCCCAGCATTTT. The rearrangement joins TRBV12-3 or TRBV12-4 to TRBJ1-5; no clear D gene. The CDR3 is 14 residues long. V lost 3 bases and J lost 8, with 14 bases in between.

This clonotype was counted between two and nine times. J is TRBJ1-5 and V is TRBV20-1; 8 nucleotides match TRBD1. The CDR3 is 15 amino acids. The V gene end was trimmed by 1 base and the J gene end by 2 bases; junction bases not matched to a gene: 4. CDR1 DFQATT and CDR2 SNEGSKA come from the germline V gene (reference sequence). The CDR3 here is CSARVSGGRNQPQHF. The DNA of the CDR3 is TGCAGTGCTAGAGTCTCAGGGGGCCGCAATCAGCCCCAGCATTTT.

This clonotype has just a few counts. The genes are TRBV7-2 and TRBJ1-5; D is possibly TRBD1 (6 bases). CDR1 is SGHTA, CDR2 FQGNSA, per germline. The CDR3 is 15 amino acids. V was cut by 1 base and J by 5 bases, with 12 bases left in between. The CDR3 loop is CASSLDGTTYQPQHF. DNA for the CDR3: TGTGCCAGCAGCTTAGATGGGACAACATATCAGCCCCAGCATTTT.

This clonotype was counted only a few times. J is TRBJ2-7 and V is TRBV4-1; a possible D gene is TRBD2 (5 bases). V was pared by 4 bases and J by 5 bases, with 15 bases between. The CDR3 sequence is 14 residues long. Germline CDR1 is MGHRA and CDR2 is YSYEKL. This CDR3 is CASSPRTVQDEQYF. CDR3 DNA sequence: TGCGCCAGCAGCCCTCGGACTGTTCAGGACGAGCAGTACTTC.

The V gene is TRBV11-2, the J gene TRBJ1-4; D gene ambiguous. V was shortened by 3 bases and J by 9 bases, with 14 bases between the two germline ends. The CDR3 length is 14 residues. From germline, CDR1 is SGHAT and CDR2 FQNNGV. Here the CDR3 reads CASSFGRTDQKLFF. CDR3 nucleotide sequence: TGTGCCAGCAGCTTTGGGCGCACGGACCAAAAACTGTTTTTT.

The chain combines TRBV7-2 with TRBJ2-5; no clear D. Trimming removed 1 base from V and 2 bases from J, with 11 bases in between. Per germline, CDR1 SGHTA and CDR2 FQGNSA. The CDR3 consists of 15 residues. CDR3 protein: CASSLGIGSQETQYF. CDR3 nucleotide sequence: TGTGCCAGCAGCTTAGGCATCGGATCACAAGAGACCCAGTACTTC.

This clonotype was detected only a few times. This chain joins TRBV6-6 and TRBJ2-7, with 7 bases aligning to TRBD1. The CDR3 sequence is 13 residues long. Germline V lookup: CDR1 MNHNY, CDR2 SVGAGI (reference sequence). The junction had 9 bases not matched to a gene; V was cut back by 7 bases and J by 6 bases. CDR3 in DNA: TGTGCCAGCACATGGACAGGTAGCTCCGAGCAGTACTTC. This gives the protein CASTWTGSSEQYF.